The rows below give T cell receptor beta chains drawn from one sample of a study of PD-L1 blockade in urothelial cancer. The data were produced by immunoSEQ multiplex PCR, yet TCRdb's version contains in-frame clones alone and is incomplete. The sample holds tens of thousands of clones; 80% to 85% are singletons and the top ten take approximately 2%. Here the sequenced sample was PBMCs, taken around atezolizumab (anti-PD-L1) treatment. The receptors derive from a man aged 55 to 70 with urothelial cancer. CDR3s include the opening cysteine and the closing phenylalanine or tryptophan. Fields, in order: CDR3 DNA, CDR3 protein, D gene, V gene, J gene, CDR3 length, clone size. A D gene is named only where the DNA matches it firmly. Some rows have no size entry. The others give once, few or many, or a class for an expanded clone.

cdr3_nt: TGTGCCAGCAGTGGGCGGGGGGATGTGAACACTGAAGCTTTCTTT
cdr3_aa: CASSGRGDVNTEAFF
d_call: -
v_call: TRBV6-6
j_call: TRBJ1-1
cdr3_length: 15
clone_size: -

cdr3_nt: TGCGCCAGCAGCCTCACCGCGGGGGCAGATACGCAGTATTTT
cdr3_aa: CASSLTAGADTQYF
d_call: TRBD2
v_call: TRBV4-1
j_call: TRBJ2-3
cdr3_length: 14
clone_size: -

cdr3_nt: TGTGCCAGCAGCTCCCGGACTAGCGATCGGCGCGGGGAGCTGTTTTTT
cdr3_aa: CASSSRTSDRRGELFF
d_call: TRBD2
v_call: TRBV11-3
j_call: TRBJ2-2
cdr3_length: 16
clone_size: -

cdr3_nt: TGTGCCAGCACGTCCAGGGTAGGGACAGCCAATGAGCAGTTCTTC
cdr3_aa: CASTSRVGTANEQFF
d_call: TRBD1
v_call: TRBV6-6
j_call: TRBJ2-1
cdr3_length: 15
clone_size: -

cdr3_nt: TGTGCCAGTTCCCTAGGTTTAGGTCAGCCCCAGCATTTT
cdr3_aa: CASSLGLGQPQHF
d_call: -
v_call: TRBV19
j_call: TRBJ1-5
cdr3_length: 13
clone_size: -

cdr3_nt: TGTGCCAGCAGCTTAGCTGAGTTAGAGACCCAGTACTTC
cdr3_aa: CASSLAELETQYF
d_call: -
v_call: TRBV11-2
j_call: TRBJ2-5
cdr3_length: 13
clone_size: few

cdr3_nt: TGCGCCAGCAGCCTCGGACTAGCGGTAACCTACGAGCAGTACTTC
cdr3_aa: CASSLGLAVTYEQYF
d_call: TRBD2
v_call: TRBV4-1
j_call: TRBJ2-7
cdr3_length: 15
clone_size: -

cdr3_nt: TGTGCCAGCAGTGAAGTCCCCTATCAGCCCCAGCATTTT
cdr3_aa: CASSEVPYQPQHF
d_call: -
v_call: TRBV2
j_call: TRBJ1-5
cdr3_length: 13
clone_size: -

cdr3_nt: TGTGCCAGCAGTTTGAAATACAGTAGCAATCAGCCCCAGCATTTT
cdr3_aa: CASSLKYSSNQPQHF
d_call: -
v_call: TRBV27
j_call: TRBJ1-5
cdr3_length: 15
clone_size: -

cdr3_nt: TGTGCCTGGAGTGATCGGACAGGTCGTACTGAAGCTTTCTTT
cdr3_aa: CAWSDRTGRTEAFF
d_call: TRBD1
v_call: TRBV30
j_call: TRBJ1-1
cdr3_length: 14
clone_size: once

cdr3_nt: TGTGCCTGGAGCGAAGACAGGGTGAAGACCCAGTACTTC
cdr3_aa: CAWSEDRVKTQYF
d_call: TRBD1
v_call: TRBV30
j_call: TRBJ2-5
cdr3_length: 13
clone_size: few

cdr3_nt: TGTGCCAGCAGTGAGGGGCGGATAACGAGTCAAGAGACCCAGTACTTC
cdr3_aa: CASSEGRITSQETQYF
d_call: -
v_call: TRBV25-1
j_call: TRBJ2-5
cdr3_length: 16
clone_size: -

cdr3_nt: TGTGCCAGCAGCTCCAGGTTACTAGCGGGAGGGCCTCGTCTTCACAATGAGCAGTTCTTC
cdr3_aa: CASSSRLLAGGPRLHNEQFF
d_call: TRBD2
v_call: TRBV9
j_call: TRBJ2-1
cdr3_length: 20
clone_size: -

cdr3_nt: TGTGCCATCACACAGGGGGCGGGCACCGGGGAGCTGTTTTTT
cdr3_aa: CAITQGAGTGELFF
d_call: TRBD1
v_call: TRBV10-3
j_call: TRBJ2-2
cdr3_length: 14
clone_size: -

cdr3_nt: TGCGCCAGCAGTACGCACACAGGGGACTTTAACACTGAAGCTTTCTTT
cdr3_aa: CASSTHTGDFNTEAFF
d_call: TRBD1
v_call: TRBV5-1
j_call: TRBJ1-1
cdr3_length: 16
clone_size: -

cdr3_nt: TGTGCCAGTAGTTCGGACAGGGACGCCTACAATGAGCAGTTCTTC
cdr3_aa: CASSSDRDAYNEQFF
d_call: TRBD1
v_call: TRBV19
j_call: TRBJ2-1
cdr3_length: 15
clone_size: -

cdr3_nt: TGTGCCAGCACTGGACAGCCCCCGGTAGGGTACTTC
cdr3_aa: CASTGQPPVGYF
d_call: -
v_call: TRBV2
j_call: TRBJ2-7
cdr3_length: 12
clone_size: -

cdr3_nt: TGCGCCAGCAGCCAAGGGGTTCTGGGGGGGACTGGAAACACCATATATTTT
cdr3_aa: CASSQGVLGGTGNTIYF
d_call: -
v_call: TRBV4-3
j_call: TRBJ1-3
cdr3_length: 17
clone_size: -

cdr3_nt: TGTGCCAGCAGTCCCGGGTCTCGCACCGGGGAGCTGTTTTTT
cdr3_aa: CASSPGSRTGELFF
d_call: -
v_call: TRBV28
j_call: TRBJ2-2
cdr3_length: 14
clone_size: -

cdr3_nt: TGCGCCAGCAGCTCGTCGACAGTCTCCTACGAGCAGTACTTC
cdr3_aa: CASSSSTVSYEQYF
d_call: -
v_call: TRBV5-1
j_call: TRBJ2-7
cdr3_length: 14
clone_size: -

cdr3_nt: TGTGCCAGCAGCCAGAGCGGGACTCCCTACGAGCAGTACTTC
cdr3_aa: CASSQSGTPYEQYF
d_call: TRBD2
v_call: TRBV9
j_call: TRBJ2-7
cdr3_length: 14
clone_size: once

cdr3_nt: TGTGCCATCAGGGGACAGGGGCAAGAGACCCAGTACTTC
cdr3_aa: CAIRGQGQETQYF
d_call: TRBD1
v_call: TRBV10-3
j_call: TRBJ2-5
cdr3_length: 13
clone_size: -

cdr3_nt: TGCGCCAGCAGCGAATCGACAGGGGGCCTTGAAAAACTGTTTTTT
cdr3_aa: CASSESTGGLEKLFF
d_call: TRBD1
v_call: TRBV5-1
j_call: TRBJ1-4
cdr3_length: 15
clone_size: -

cdr3_nt: TGTGCCAGCAGTTTTTCGGGACGGGGGGGTAATGAAAAACTGTTTTTT
cdr3_aa: CASSFSGRGGNEKLFF
d_call: -
v_call: TRBV27
j_call: TRBJ1-4
cdr3_length: 16
clone_size: -

cdr3_nt: TGTGCCAGCAGTTTAGGGGCAGGGGGGAAAGAGCAGTACTTC
cdr3_aa: CASSLGAGGKEQYF
d_call: -
v_call: TRBV28
j_call: TRBJ2-7
cdr3_length: 14
clone_size: -

cdr3_nt: TGTGCCAGCAGCCCGAACAGGGTTTCCTACGAGCAGTACTTC
cdr3_aa: CASSPNRVSYEQYF
d_call: -
v_call: TRBV11-3
j_call: TRBJ2-7
cdr3_length: 14
clone_size: -

cdr3_nt: TGTGCCAGCAGCCGGACAGGAATTTTCCAAGAGACCCAGTACTTC
cdr3_aa: CASSRTGIFQETQYF
d_call: TRBD1
v_call: TRBV2
j_call: TRBJ2-5
cdr3_length: 15
clone_size: -

cdr3_nt: TGTGCGTCGCTGAGACAGGGCACCGGGGAGCTGTTTTTT
cdr3_aa: CASLRQGTGELFF
d_call: TRBD1
v_call: TRBV6-5
j_call: TRBJ2-2
cdr3_length: 13
clone_size: -

cdr3_nt: TGTGCCAGCAGCGAGAGCGGCAGGGAGGTCTACGAGCAGTACTTC
cdr3_aa: CASSESGREVYEQYF
d_call: -
v_call: TRBV7-9
j_call: TRBJ2-7
cdr3_length: 15
clone_size: -

cdr3_nt: TGCGCCAGCAGCGAAGGAGGGGCGGCGCGGGGCACAGATACGCAGTATTTT
cdr3_aa: CASSEGGAARGTDTQYF
d_call: -
v_call: TRBV5-1
j_call: TRBJ2-3
cdr3_length: 17
clone_size: -

cdr3_nt: TGCGCCAGCAGACGACAGGGTAGCACAGATACGCAGTATTTT
cdr3_aa: CASRRQGSTDTQYF
d_call: TRBD1
v_call: TRBV5-1
j_call: TRBJ2-3
cdr3_length: 14
clone_size: -

cdr3_nt: TGCGCCAGCAGCTTCGCTGGGCCTCGAAGTGGCTACACCTTC
cdr3_aa: CASSFAGPRSGYTF
d_call: -
v_call: TRBV5-1
j_call: TRBJ1-2
cdr3_length: 14
clone_size: -

cdr3_nt: TGTGCCAGCAGCACCGGGACGGGGGGCACTGAAGCTTTCTTT
cdr3_aa: CASSTGTGGTEAFF
d_call: -
v_call: TRBV7-3
j_call: TRBJ1-1
cdr3_length: 14
clone_size: -

cdr3_nt: TGTGCCAGCAGCTTAGGTAGAGGCTTCTCCTACGAGCAGTACTTC
cdr3_aa: CASSLGRGFSYEQYF
d_call: -
v_call: TRBV7-9
j_call: TRBJ2-7
cdr3_length: 15
clone_size: -

cdr3_nt: TGCGCCAGCAGCCAAGACGGAGGGATTGGCAATCAGCCCCAGCATTTT
cdr3_aa: CASSQDGGIGNQPQHF
d_call: -
v_call: TRBV4-1
j_call: TRBJ1-5
cdr3_length: 16
clone_size: -

cdr3_nt: TGTGCCAGCAGAAAACCAGGGACATACGGACTAGCGGAGGCGTACGAGCAGTACTTC
cdr3_aa: CASRKPGTYGLAEAYEQYF
d_call: TRBD2
v_call: TRBV28
j_call: TRBJ2-7
cdr3_length: 19
clone_size: -

cdr3_nt: TGTGCCAGCAGCCTCCGACAGGGGGCCCGGACTGAAGCTTTCTTT
cdr3_aa: CASSLRQGARTEAFF
d_call: TRBD1
v_call: TRBV7-2
j_call: TRBJ1-1
cdr3_length: 15
clone_size: -

cdr3_nt: TGTGCCAGTATCCCAGGGTCCTTGAACACTGAAGCTTTCTTT
cdr3_aa: CASIPGSLNTEAFF
d_call: -
v_call: TRBV19
j_call: TRBJ1-1
cdr3_length: 14
clone_size: few

cdr3_nt: TGTGCCACCAGCAGAGATGTTACGGTGAACTATGGCTACACCTTC
cdr3_aa: CATSRDVTVNYGYTF
d_call: -
v_call: TRBV15
j_call: TRBJ1-2
cdr3_length: 15
clone_size: -

cdr3_nt: TGTGCCAGCAGTTCACGGGGTAATCAGCCCCAGCATTTT
cdr3_aa: CASSSRGNQPQHF
d_call: -
v_call: TRBV27
j_call: TRBJ1-5
cdr3_length: 13
clone_size: few

cdr3_nt: TGTGCCAGCAGTTTATTCGGACTAGCGGGAGCGGAGCAGTACTTC
cdr3_aa: CASSLFGLAGAEQYF
d_call: TRBD2
v_call: TRBV28
j_call: TRBJ2-7
cdr3_length: 15
clone_size: -

cdr3_nt: TGTGCCAGCAGCTTGGGGACATATAGCAATCAGCCCCAGCATTTT
cdr3_aa: CASSLGTYSNQPQHF
d_call: -
v_call: TRBV5-8
j_call: TRBJ1-5
cdr3_length: 15
clone_size: -

cdr3_nt: TGCGCCAGCAGCCAACAGACAGGGGCGTCGGAGACCCAGTACTTC
cdr3_aa: CASSQQTGASETQYF
d_call: TRBD1
v_call: TRBV4-3
j_call: TRBJ2-5
cdr3_length: 15
clone_size: once

cdr3_nt: TGTGCCAGCAGCCGGTCGACTAGCACAGATACGCAGTATTTT
cdr3_aa: CASSRSTSTDTQYF
d_call: -
v_call: TRBV2
j_call: TRBJ2-3
cdr3_length: 14
clone_size: -

cdr3_nt: TGTGCCAGCAGTTACTCGACGGGCGGGGGCACTGAAGCTTTCTTT
cdr3_aa: CASSYSTGGGTEAFF
d_call: -
v_call: TRBV6-6
j_call: TRBJ1-1
cdr3_length: 15
clone_size: -

cdr3_nt: TGCGCCAGCCGGTATGACACGGCTGGGAATCAGCCCCAGCATTTT
cdr3_aa: CASRYDTAGNQPQHF
d_call: -
v_call: TRBV5-1
j_call: TRBJ1-5
cdr3_length: 15
clone_size: -

cdr3_nt: TGTGCCAGCAGCCGCGGGACTAGCGGGACCGTAGAGCAGTACTTC
cdr3_aa: CASSRGTSGTVEQYF
d_call: TRBD2
v_call: TRBV27
j_call: TRBJ2-7
cdr3_length: 15
clone_size: once

cdr3_nt: TGTGCCAGCAGCTCCGGAGGGCAGCTAACTTATGGCTACACCTTC
cdr3_aa: CASSSGGQLTYGYTF
d_call: -
v_call: TRBV5-5
j_call: TRBJ1-2
cdr3_length: 15
clone_size: -

cdr3_nt: TGCGCCAGCAGCTTATATAGCGGGTGGGAGACCCAGTACTTC
cdr3_aa: CASSLYSGWETQYF
d_call: TRBD2
v_call: TRBV5-1
j_call: TRBJ2-5
cdr3_length: 14
clone_size: -

cdr3_nt: TGCGCCAGCAGCCCTCAGGAACAGGGAGGGAATTCACCCCTCCACTTT
cdr3_aa: CASSPQEQGGNSPLHF
d_call: -
v_call: TRBV5-1
j_call: TRBJ1-6
cdr3_length: 16
clone_size: -

cdr3_nt: TGTGCCAGCAGCCCGACATTGAGAGACCAGTACTTC
cdr3_aa: CASSPTLRDQYF
d_call: -
v_call: TRBV7-2
j_call: TRBJ2-5
cdr3_length: 12
clone_size: -